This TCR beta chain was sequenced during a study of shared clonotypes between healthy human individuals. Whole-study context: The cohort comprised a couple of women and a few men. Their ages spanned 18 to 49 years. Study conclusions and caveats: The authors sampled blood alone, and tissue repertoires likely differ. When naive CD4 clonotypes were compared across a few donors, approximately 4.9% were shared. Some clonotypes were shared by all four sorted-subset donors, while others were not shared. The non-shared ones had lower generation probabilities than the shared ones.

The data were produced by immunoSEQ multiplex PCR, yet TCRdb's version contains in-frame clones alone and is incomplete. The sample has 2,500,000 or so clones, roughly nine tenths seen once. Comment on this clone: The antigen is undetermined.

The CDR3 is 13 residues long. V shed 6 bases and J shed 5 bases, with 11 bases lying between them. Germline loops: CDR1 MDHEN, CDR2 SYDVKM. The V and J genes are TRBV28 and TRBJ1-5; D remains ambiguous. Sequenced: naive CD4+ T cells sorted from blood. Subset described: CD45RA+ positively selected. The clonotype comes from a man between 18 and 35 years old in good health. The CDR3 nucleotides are TGTGCCAGCAGCCGACCAAGGTATCAGCCCCAGCATTTT. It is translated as CASSRPRYQPQHF.